One and the same sample provided the 22 T cell receptor beta chains below, sequenced in a study of shared clonotypes between healthy human individuals (dated by TCRdb to 2018 to 2021). CD8 naive samples consisted of CD45RO-negative cells that were positively selected for CCR7, yielding a CD45RA+CCR7+ population without TemRA cells. The library was obtained by the immunoSEQ multiplex PCR assay. This is the immuneACCESS table as TCRdb keeps it, with only in-frame sequences that have V and J called. A part of the clones is gone; compared with another copy, unresolved V genes explain less than half, and the rest is unexplained. For this sample the table gives roughly 2,000,000 clones, of which around 96% were detected only once. Approximately 1.2% of the sample comes from the top ten. What was sequenced was naive CD8+ T cells sorted from blood. What the cell subset or site label conveys for this sample: CD45RA+CCR7+. These receptors were collected from a man younger than 30 in good health.

The chain employs TRBV7-3 and TRBJ2-1; 8 nucleotides align to TRBD2. From germline, CDR1 is SGHTA and CDR2 FQGTGA. The J segment lost 5 bases and the V segment lost 1 base, leaving 4 bases of the junction unmatched. This CDR3 is built from 15 residues. CDR3 nucleotides: TGTGCCAGCAGCTTAAGCGGGGGGTCGGACAATGAGCAGTTCTTC. Protein sequence: CASSLSGGSDNEQFF.

The V gene is TRBV5-4, the J gene TRBJ1-1; tentative D call: TRBD1 (5 bases). Germline V lookup: CDR1 SGHNT, CDR2 YYREEE (reference sequence). The germline V and J ends were trimmed by 4 bases and 4 bases, with 14 bases remaining between them. The CDR3 sequence is 14 residues long. The CDR3 DNA is TGTGCCAGCAGCGTCCAGGGCAGTGGCACTGAAGCTTTCTTT. Translation: CASSVQGSGTEAFF.

The sample holds one count of this clone. CDR3 loop: CASSLVVQSFVREYEQYF. The CDR3 DNA sequence: TGTGCCAGCAGCTTGGTCGTACAGTCATTTGTGCGAGAATACGAGCAGTACTTC. V usage is TRBV5-6 and J usage is TRBJ2-7; D call uncertain. The CDR3 is 18 amino acids. CDR1 SGHDT and CDR2 YYEEEE come from the germline V gene. V lost 0 bases and J lost 4, with 23 bases in between.

Points on this clone: This CDR3 is also generated by other DNA sequences in the sample. The chain employs TRBV27 and TRBJ1-5, with D hard to call. V was cut by 2 bases and J by 1 base, with 6 bases left in between. The CDR3 is 14 residues long. Germline CDR1 and CDR2: MNHEY and SMNVEV (reference sequence). CDR3 residues: CASSLVGSNQPQHF. Written as DNA, the CDR3 is TGTGCCAGCAGTTTAGTAGGGAGCAATCAGCCCCAGCATTTT.

The rearrangement uses TRBV5-1 and TRBJ2-1, with 7 bases matching TRBD2. Germline CDR1 is SGHRS and CDR2 is YFSETQ. The CDR3 length is 13 residues. Trimming cost V 4 bases and J 6 bases; bases outside gene matches: 4. The DNA of the CDR3 is TGCGCCAGCAGCCCGACTAGCCCCAATGAGCAGTTCTTC. It yields the protein CASSPTSPNEQFF.

The chain employs TRBV7-6 and TRBJ2-7, with TRBD2 matching over 9 bases. Germline V gene data show CDR1 as SGHVS and CDR2 as FNYEAQ. There are 15 residues in the CDR3. The V segment lost 4 bases and the J segment 2 bases; nucleotides outside the gene matches: 6. CDR3 DNA: TGTGCCAGCAGCTCCGGGACTAGCCTGCCCTACGAGCAGTACTTC. It specifies CASSSGTSLPYEQYF.

The V gene is TRBV6-5, the J gene TRBJ1-2; no clear D gene. The germline gives CDR1 MNHEY, CDR2 SVGAGI. Trimming stripped 9 bases from V and 0 bases from J, with 17 bases between. This CDR3 region has 15 residues. The CDR3 is CASSQRLRANYGYTF. The CDR3, as DNA: TGTGCCAGTTCGCAGCGGCTACGGGCTAACTATGGCTACACCTTC.

The CDR3 nucleotides read TGTGCCAGCAGCTTTAGCGACAACTACGAGCAGTACTTC. It specifies CASSFSDNYEQYF. This sequence joins TRBV9 and TRBJ2-7; TRBD2 might be the D (5 bases). V shed 4 bases and J shed 3 bases, with 11 bases lying between them. Germline V gives CDR1 SGDLS, CDR2 YYNGEE. The CDR3 runs 13 residues.

As regards this clone: The sample contains more than one DNA sequence encoding this CDR3. The rearrangement uses TRBV4-1 and TRBJ1-5; no reliable D call. The germline V and J ends were trimmed by 3 bases and 6 bases, with 9 bases remaining between them. Germline values: CDR1 MGHRA, CDR2 YSYEKL. This CDR3 region has 13 residues. Written as DNA, the CDR3 is TGCGCCAGCAGCCAGGGCTCCGGTCAGCCCCAGCATTTT. Protein sequence: CASSQGSGQPQHF.

The chain combines TRBV9 with TRBJ2-2, with D possibly TRBD1 on 6 matching bases. V gave up 3 bases and J gave up 2 bases, with 14 bases separating them. The germline CDR1 and CDR2 sequences are SGDLS and YYNGEE. The CDR3 length is 16 residues. The CDR3 protein is CASSDVWTANTGELFF. The DNA of the CDR3 is TGTGCCAGCAGCGACGTTTGGACAGCTAACACCGGGGAGCTGTTTTTT. Drawing the rest from reference TRBV9 and TRBJ2-2, the complete variable domain is DSGVTQTPKHLITATGQRVTLRCSPRSGDLSVYWYQQSLDQGLQFLIQYYNGEERAKGNILERFSAQQFPDLHSELNLSSLELGDSALYFCASSDVWTANTGELFFGEGSRLTVL.

This clone was detected once. A much larger clone lies a single base off, so this may be a read error. The sample has other DNA sequences that encode this CDR3 too. The chain uses TRBV5-6 and TRBJ2-7; a possible D gene is TRBD1 (6 bases). Germline V lookup: CDR1 SGHDT, CDR2 YYEEEE. V gave up 3 bases and J gave up 3 bases, with 7 bases separating them. CDR3 size: 12 residues. CDR3 residues: CASSSGVYEQYF. CDR3 nucleotide sequence: TGTGCCAGCAGCTCAGGGGTCTACGAGCAGTACTTC.

The chain uses TRBV7-2 and TRBJ1-1; D possibly corresponds to TRBD1 (6 bases). This CDR3 is built from 14 residues. CDR1 is SGHTA, CDR2 FQGNSA, per germline. Trimming removed 1 base from V and 6 bases from J, with 12 bases in between. The CDR3 DNA reads as TGTGCCAGCAGCTTAGTCACGGGGGGCCCTGAAGCTTTCTTT. Translation: CASSLVTGGPEAFF.

V and J are TRBV6-1 and TRBJ1-5, with D perhaps matching TRBD1 (5 bases). Germline loops: CDR1 MNHNS, CDR2 SASEGT. The germline V and J ends were trimmed by 8 bases and 11 bases, with 25 bases remaining between them. The CDR3 loop spans 15 amino acids. The CDR3 region is CASSEGSSPVWAQHF. The CDR3 coding sequence is TGTGCCAGCTCGGAGGGGTCCAGCCCAGTTTGGGCCCAGCATTTT.

The chain uses TRBV6-6 and TRBJ1-1; no clear D. The CDR3 is 13 amino acids. Germline V gene data show CDR1 as MNHNY and CDR2 as SVGAGI (reference sequence). The V and J ends lost 2 bases and 3 bases respectively, with 7 bases between them. CDR3 residues: CASSYGGDTEAFF. As DNA, the CDR3 is TGTGCCAGCAGTTACGGCGGGGACACTGAAGCTTTCTTT.

This clone has more than one count but fewer than ten. Other DNA sequences in the sample encode the same CDR3. V gene TRBV13 combines with J gene TRBJ2-2; D uncertain. Per the germline V gene, CDR1 is PRHDT and CDR2 is FYEKMQ (reference sequence). The CDR3 extends over 13 amino acids. V lost 0 bases, J lost 2 bases, and 1 base lay in between. Here the CDR3 reads CASSLGNTGELFF. DNA of the CDR3: TGTGCCAGCAGCTTAGGTAACACCGGGGAGCTGTTTTTT.

The CDR3 region is CASSFSSGAYEQYF. CDR3 in DNA: TGTGCCAGCAGCTTCTCTAGCGGCGCCTACGAGCAGTACTTC. The chain carries TRBV7-2 and TRBJ2-7; 7 nucleotides line up with TRBD2. The trim removed 3 bases at V and 2 bases at J, leaving 4 bases unmatched. The CDR3 contains 14 residues. Germline loops: CDR1 SGHTA, CDR2 FQGNSA.

The rearrangement uses TRBV10-3 and TRBJ1-2; possible D gene TRBD1, 5 bases. The CDR3 is 14 residues long. CDR1 is ENHRY and CDR2 is SYGVKD in the germline V gene. The V gene lost 9 bases and the J gene lost 8 bases, with 22 bases spanning the gap. CDR3 nucleotides: TGTGCCATTCTTTTGGAAGGGGAGGGGATCGGCTACACCTTC. Protein sequence: CAILLEGEGIGYTF.

J is TRBJ2-7 and V is TRBV9; the D gene could be TRBD1 or TRBD2 (6 bases each). From germline, CDR1 is SGDLS and CDR2 YYNGEE. Deletions cut 0 bases from V and 5 bases from J, with 12 bases between. This CDR3 region has 14 residues. CDR3 sequence reads: CASSVGVGGNEQYF. Written as DNA, the CDR3 is TGTGCCAGCAGCGTAGGGGTAGGGGGGAACGAGCAGTACTTC.

V and J are TRBV6-1 and TRBJ2-1; 9 bases line up with TRBD2. Trimming cost V 3 bases and J 4 bases; bases outside gene matches: 4. This CDR3 comprises 15 residues. In germline, CDR1 is MNHNS, CDR2 SASEGT. CDR3 amino acids: CASSELAGTYNEQFF. Here the CDR3 DNA reads TGTGCCAGCAGTGAGCTAGCGGGAACTTACAATGAGCAGTTCTTC.

This chain uses TRBV29-1 with TRBJ2-1; 8 positions match TRBD2. Per the germline V gene, CDR1 is SQVTM and CDR2 is ANQGSEA. CDR3 size: 17 residues. Trimming removed 2 bases from V and 0 bases from J; junction bases left unmatched: 9. DNA of the CDR3: TGCAGCGTTGAACCTTCAATAGCGGGGTTCTCCTACAATGAGCAGTTCTTC. It codes for CSVEPSIAGFSYNEQFF.

The V call is TRBV15, the J call TRBJ2-7; 8 nucleotides match TRBD2. With V trimmed by 8 bases and J by 3 bases, 6 bases remained unmatched. This CDR3 has 13 residues. Germline V gene data show CDR1 as LNHNV and CDR2 as YYDKDF (reference sequence). CDR3 sequence (DNA): TGTGCCACCTCGGGGGGGGAGCGCTACGAGCAGTACTTC. Protein: CATSGGERYEQYF. Full variable domain (rest looked up from reference TRBV15 and TRBJ2-7): DAMVIQNPRYQVTQFGKPVTLSCSQTLNHNVMYWYQQKSSQAPKLLFHYYDKDFNNEADTPDNFQSRRPNTSFCFLDIRSPGLGDTAMYLCATSGGERYEQYFGPGTRLTVT.

Only one count was recorded for this clone. The V and J genes are TRBV9 and TRBJ2-3, with 7 bases that match TRBD2. Germline values: CDR1 SGDLS, CDR2 YYNGEE. CDR3 length: 15 amino acids. The J segment lost 6 bases and the V segment lost 6 bases, leaving 13 bases of the junction unmatched. Here the CDR3 reads CASNSAGARGDTQYF. CDR3 in DNA: TGTGCCAGCAATTCGGCGGGAGCCCGAGGGGATACGCAGTATTTT.